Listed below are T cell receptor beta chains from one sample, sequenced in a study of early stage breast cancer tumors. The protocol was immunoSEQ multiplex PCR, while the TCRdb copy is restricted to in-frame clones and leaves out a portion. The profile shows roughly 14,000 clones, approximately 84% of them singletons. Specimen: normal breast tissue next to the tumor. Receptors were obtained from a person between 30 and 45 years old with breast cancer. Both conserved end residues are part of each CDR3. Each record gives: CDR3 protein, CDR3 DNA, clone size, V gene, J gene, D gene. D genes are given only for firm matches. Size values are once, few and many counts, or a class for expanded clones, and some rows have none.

CASSSREAQETQYF	TGTGCCAGTAGTAGCCGGGAGGCACAAGAGACCCAGTACTTC	.	TRBV19	TRBJ2-5	TRBD2
CASSDSETRTDTQYF	TGTGCCAGCAGTGACTCAGAGACTAGAACAGATACGCAGTATTTT	.	TRBV6-4	TRBJ2-3	.
CASSVEGQETQYF	TGTGCCAGCAGTGTTGAGGGCCAAGAGACCCAGTACTTC	.	TRBV2	TRBJ2-5	.
CASLIAGIYEQYF	TGTGCCAGTCTCATAGCGGGGATCTACGAGCAGTACTTC	.	TRBV19	TRBJ2-7	TRBD2
CASSLGGGQTGRAYEQYF	TGCGCCAGCAGCCTCGGGGGGGGACAGACGGGGAGGGCGTACGAGCAGTACTTC	once	TRBV5-1	TRBJ2-7	.
CASSLGPYNEQFF	TGTGCCAGCAGCTTAGGGCCCTACAATGAGCAGTTCTTC	.	TRBV7-8	TRBJ2-1	.
CASRKDSFLGEKLFF	TGTGCCAGCAGAAAAGACAGTTTTCTGGGTGAAAAACTGTTTTTT	.	TRBV6-5	TRBJ1-4	.
CASSPPSYEQYF	TGTGCCAGCAGCCCGCCCTCCTACGAGCAGTACTTC	.	TRBV7-3	TRBJ2-7	.
CASSSGRGDTQYF	TGCGCCAGCAGCTCCGGGCGCGGAGATACGCAGTATTTT	.	TRBV4-1	TRBJ2-3	.
CASSPKGPYEQYF	TGTGCCAGCAGTCCGAAGGGCCCCTACGAGCAGTACTTC	few	TRBV7-9	TRBJ2-7	.
CASSYGLAGGGDTQYF	TGTGCCAGCAGTTACGGGTTAGCGGGAGGAGGAGATACGCAGTATTTT	.	TRBV6-6	TRBJ2-3	TRBD2
CSVEEQQVGEQYF	TGCAGCGTTGAAGAACAACAGGTTGGAGAGCAGTACTTC	.	TRBV29-1	TRBJ2-7	.
CASPMGNYGYTF	TGTGCCAGCCCTATGGGTAACTATGGCTACACCTTC	once	TRBV6-8	TRBJ1-2	.
CASSQDQTQYF	TGTGCCAGCAGCCAAGATCAGACCCAGTACTTC	.	TRBV4-2	TRBJ2-5	.
CASSFLLPGGGNQPQHF	TGTGCCAGCAGTTTCCTATTGCCGGGCGGGGGCAATCAGCCCCAGCATTTT	.	TRBV27	TRBJ1-5	.
CASTRDSYYGYTF	TGTGCCAGCACCCGGGACAGCTATTATGGTTACACCTTC	once	TRBV25-1	TRBJ1-2	TRBD1
CASSPSGLYSYEQYF	TGTGCCAGCTCACCATCGGGACTATACTCCTACGAGCAGTACTTC	once	TRBV18	TRBJ2-7	TRBD2
CAWTVDRARLAFF	TGTGCCTGGACCGTAGATCGGGCTAGGCTAGCTTTCTTT	few	TRBV30	TRBJ1-1	.